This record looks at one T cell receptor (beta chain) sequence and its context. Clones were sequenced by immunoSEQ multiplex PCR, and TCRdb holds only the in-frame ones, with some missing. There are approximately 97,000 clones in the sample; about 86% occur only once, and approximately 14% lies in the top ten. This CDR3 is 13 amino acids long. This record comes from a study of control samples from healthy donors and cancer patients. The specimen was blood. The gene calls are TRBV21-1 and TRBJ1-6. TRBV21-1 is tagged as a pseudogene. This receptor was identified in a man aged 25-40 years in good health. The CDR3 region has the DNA TGTGCCAGCAGGGGGACGGCGAATTCACCCCTCCACTTT. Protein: CASRGTANSPLHF.